The clone carrying this T cell receptor (beta chain) was seen a handful of times. Its target is not known. The data belong to a study of T cell responses to AZD1222 COVID-19 vaccine. Notes on the study in general: Breadth and depth of Spike-specific TCRs rose after two AZD1222 doses. Just 5 or 6 AZD1222 recipients tested seropositive at baseline. Spike was spanned by vaccine-associated CD4 TCRs, with dominance at 160-218 and 743-854. The donor cohort was predominantly white British with a female majority, and clonal diversity may have been underestimated.

Produced via immunoSEQ multiplex PCR; TCRdb's table is partial and in-frame only. The table lists about 180,000 clones, about 90% of them singletons. CDR3 length equals 15 residues. The V gene end was trimmed by 6 bases and the J gene end by 7 bases; junction bases not matched to a gene: 7. Germline CDR1 is ENHRY and CDR2 is SYGVKD. V and J are TRBV10-3 and TRBJ2-1; the match to TRBD2 covers 12 bases. The TCR comes from an adult in good health. The sample was peripheral blood, taken on day 0 of AZD1222 vaccination. This CDR3 reads CAISTTSGRTNEQFF. In DNA form, the CDR3 reads TGTGCCATCAGCACAACTAGCGGGAGGACGAATGAGCAGTTCTTC.